What follows are 30 T cell receptor beta chains derived from one specimen sequenced in a study of blood T cell repertoires in COVID-19. TCRdb's table, derived via immunoSEQ multiplex PCR, lists solely in-frame clones and lacks some. The sample lists about 410,000 clones, over 75% occurring once. Input material: peripheral blood. All receptors derive from a woman aged 40 to 50 with COVID-19, enrolled during active disease.

This sequence joins TRBV15 and TRBJ1-5; weak D call: TRBD1 (6 bases). The V gene lost 0 bases and the J gene lost 6 bases, with 9 bases spanning the gap. Germline V gives CDR1 LNHNV, CDR2 YYDKDF (reference sequence). This CDR3 comprises 14 residues. CDR3 sequence reads: CATSRDAGVQPQHF. The CDR3 DNA is TGTGCCACCAGCAGAGATGCAGGGGTTCAGCCCCAGCATTTT.

The genes are TRBV15 and TRBJ1-2; TRBD1 might be the D (5 bases). The CDR3 is 16 residues long. Per germline, CDR1 LNHNV and CDR2 YYDKDF (reference sequence). Trimming cost V 0 bases and J 3 bases, with 14 bases left between them. The CDR3 here is CATSRDLPGRDYGYTF. In nucleotides, the CDR3 is TGTGCCACCAGCAGAGATCTTCCAGGGCGAGACTATGGCTACACCTTC.

The rearrangement links TRBV27 to TRBJ2-7; 11 nucleotides line up with TRBD2. CDR1 is MNHEY, CDR2 SMNVEV, per germline (reference sequence). Trimming removed 4 bases from V and 5 bases from J; junction bases left unmatched: 13. The CDR3 has 17 amino acids. The CDR3 nucleotides are TGTGCCAGCAGTTCCGCAAGCCGGACTAGCGGGTCCCACGAGCAGTACTTC. It encodes CASSSASRTSGSHEQYF.

V and J are TRBV20-1 and TRBJ2-5; 7 nucleotides agree with TRBD2. With 3 bases clipped from V and 2 bases from J, the junction kept 6 bases outside the gene matches. The CDR3 consists of 14 residues. Germline V gene sequence: CDR1 DFQATT, CDR2 SNEGSKA (reference sequence). The CDR3 region is CSASVAGVQETQYF. The CDR3, as DNA: TGCAGTGCTAGTGTGGCGGGGGTGCAAGAGACCCAGTACTTC.

The chain couples TRBV5-1 to TRBJ2-7, with D possibly being TRBD1 (7 bases). Looked up from germline, CDR1 is SGHRS and CDR2 is YFSETQ. V was shortened by 4 bases and J by 2 bases, with 10 bases between the two germline ends. The CDR3 covers 13 residues. The CDR3 spells CASSGGTAYEQYF. CDR3 DNA: TGCGCCAGCAGCGGAGGGACAGCCTACGAGCAGTACTTC.

This chain uses TRBV6-5 with TRBJ1-5, with D possibly TRBD1 on 6 matching bases. Germline V gives CDR1 MNHEY, CDR2 SVGAGI. The germline V and J ends were trimmed by 4 bases and 1 base, with 11 bases remaining between them. The CDR3 has 15 amino acids. The CDR3 region has the DNA TGTGCCAGCAGTTCCTATCAGGGGAGCAATCAGCCCCAGCATTTT. Residues: CASSSYQGSNQPQHF.

This chain joins TRBV25-1 and TRBJ1-2; D is uncertain. Trimming pared 0 bases from V and 1 base from J, leaving 6 bases between. This CDR3 comprises 14 residues. The germline CDR1 and CDR2 sequences are MGHDK and SYGVNS. CDR3 in amino acids: CASSEYHNNYGYTF. The DNA of the CDR3 is TGTGCCAGCAGTGAATATCACAATAACTATGGCTACACCTTC.

J is TRBJ2-2 and V is TRBV9; 10 bases align to TRBD1. J lost 3 bases, V lost 7 bases, and 6 bases had no gene match. Germline V gene sequence: CDR1 SGDLS, CDR2 YYNGEE. This CDR3 has 15 amino acids. The CDR3 DNA reads TGTGCCAGCTACTCAGGGACAGGGGACACCGGGGAGCTGTTTTTT. This gives the protein CASYSGTGDTGELFF.

The J gene is TRBJ2-1, the V gene TRBV18; D call uncertain. V dropped 3 bases and J dropped 6 bases, with 15 bases sitting between them. Germline CDR1 is KGHSH and CDR2 is LQKENI. The CDR3 is made up of 15 amino acids. Here the CDR3 reads CASSPSTVRSNEQFF. As DNA, the CDR3 is TGTGCCAGCTCACCTTCCACGGTACGAAGCAATGAGCAGTTCTTC.

The chain couples TRBV7-9 to TRBJ1-5, with D unresolved. With 1 base removed from V and 5 bases from J, the gap between germline ends came to 6 bases. This CDR3 has 13 residues. Per the germline V gene, CDR1 is SEHNR and CDR2 is FQNEAQ (reference sequence). The CDR3 loop is CASSLDSYQPQHF. Written as DNA, the CDR3 is TGTGCCAGCAGCTTAGACTCATATCAGCCCCAGCATTTT.

The chain is built from TRBV30 and TRBJ1-2; TRBD1 matches 10 bases. Trimming at V came to 1 base and at J to 8 bases, leaving 4 bases not matched to a gene. CDR1 and CDR2 from the germline V gene are GTSNPN and SVGIG (reference sequence). The CDR3 has 13 amino acids. The CDR3 reads CAWSGRDRGGYTF. DNA for the CDR3: TGTGCCTGGAGTGGCCGGGACAGGGGAGGCTACACCTTC. Full variable domain (remainder filled in from reference TRBV30 and TRBJ1-2): SQTIHQWPATLVQPVGSPLSLECTVEGTSNPNLYWYRQAAGRGLQLLFYSVGIGQISSEVPQNLSASRPQDRQFILSSKKLLLSDSGFYLCAWSGRDRGGYTFGSGTRLTVV.

This chain joins TRBV7-2 and TRBJ1-5; D unclear. Between the trimmed V and J ends, which lost 7 bases and 0 bases, there was a span of 16 bases. The V gene's germline CDR1 is SGHTA and CDR2 FQGNSA. The CDR3 loop spans 16 amino acids. CDR3 coding DNA: TGTGCCAGCATCCCCGCCGAGGCTTATAGCAATCAGCCCCAGCATTTT. This codes for CASIPAEAYSNQPQHF.

The chain combines TRBV6-1 with TRBJ2-7; 8 nucleotides align to TRBD2. This CDR3 comprises 16 residues. The V segment lost 0 bases and the J segment 5 bases; nucleotides outside the gene matches: 9. Germline values: CDR1 MNHNS, CDR2 SASEGT. CDR3 loop: CASSEAGAGEGDEQYF. Written as DNA, the CDR3 is TGTGCCAGCAGTGAAGCGGGAGCGGGAGAAGGGGACGAGCAGTACTTC.

The chain is built from TRBV7-8 and TRBJ2-1; perhaps TRBD1 as D (6 bases). Germline V CDR1 and CDR2: SGHVS, FQNEAQ. The CDR3 loop spans 15 amino acids. V lost 5 bases and J lost 1, with 12 bases in between. Here the CDR3 reads CASSARTASYNEQFF. In DNA form, the CDR3 reads TGTGCCAGCAGCGCCAGGACAGCGTCCTACAATGAGCAGTTCTTC.

The chain couples TRBV3-1 (or the pseudogene TRBV3-2) to TRBJ2-4; 10 nucleotides match TRBD2. The CDR3 has 18 residues. V was pared by 4 bases and J by 0 bases, with 9 bases of the junction left unmatched. CDR1 is LGHDT and CDR2 is YNNKEL in the germline V gene (reference sequence). This CDR3 is CASSRRTGTSVAKNIQYF. As DNA, the CDR3 is TGTGCCAGCAGCCGCAGAACCGGGACTAGCGTAGCCAAAAACATTCAGTACTTC.

The genes are TRBV27 and TRBJ2-7; D possibly corresponds to TRBD1 (5 bases). Germline values: CDR1 MNHEY, CDR2 SMNVEV (reference sequence). The CDR3 length is 12 residues. Trimming left V 4 bases short and J 4 bases short, with 8 bases between. The CDR3 reads CASSSTVYEQYF. The CDR3 DNA is TGTGCCAGCAGTTCGACAGTTTACGAGCAGTACTTC.

This clone was counted once. The rearrangement joins TRBV7-8 to TRBJ2-7; the match to TRBD2 covers 7 bases. Germline V gene data show CDR1 as SGHVS and CDR2 as FQNEAQ. CDR3 length: 20 residues. The trim removed 5 bases at V and 5 bases at J, leaving 27 bases unmatched. CDR3 protein: CASSTRLAGRALKNVHEQYF. The CDR3 DNA sequence: TGTGCCAGCAGCACCAGACTAGCAGGGAGGGCCTTGAAAAACGTCCACGAGCAGTACTTC.

The chain joins TRBV12-3 or TRBV12-4 to TRBJ2-7; maybe TRBD2 (5 bases). CDR3 size: 12 residues. Trimming left V 3 bases short and J 4 bases short, with 7 bases between. The CDR3 reads CASSFGRYEQYF. In nucleotides, the CDR3 is TGTGCCAGCAGTTTTGGGAGATACGAGCAGTACTTC.

The rearrangement joins TRBV5-4 to TRBJ2-1; 7 nucleotides match TRBD1. Germline trimming cut 1 base from V and 3 bases from J; bases unmatched to any gene: 4. The length of the CDR3 is 15 residues. The germline V gene has CDR1 SGHNT and CDR2 YYREEE (reference sequence). CDR3 in amino acids: CASSLRQGFYNEQFF. DNA of the CDR3: TGTGCCAGCAGCTTGAGACAGGGATTCTACAATGAGCAGTTCTTC.

The CDR3 nucleotides read TGTGCCAGCAGCTTTCTTAGCGGGGCCCAAGAGACCCAGTACTTC. Encoded protein: CASSFLSGAQETQYF. The rearrangement links TRBV7-6 to TRBJ2-5; 8 nucleotides agree with TRBD2. V dropped 3 bases and J dropped 1; count of bases not matched to a gene: 4. CDR1 is SGHVS and CDR2 is FNYEAQ in the germline V gene. This CDR3 region has 15 residues. Filled out from reference TRBV7-6 and TRBJ2-5, the complete variable domain reads GAGVSQSPRYKVTKRGQDVALRCDPISGHVSLYWYRQALGQGPEFLTYFNYEAQQDKSGLPNDRFSAERPEGSISTLTIQRTEQRDSAMYRCASSFLSGAQETQYFGPGTRLLVL.

This chain uses TRBV27 with TRBJ1-3, with TRBD1 as a possible D gene (6 bases). With 6 bases removed from V and 0 bases from J, the gap between germline ends came to 15 bases. CDR3 length: 16 residues. Per germline, CDR1 MNHEY and CDR2 SMNVEV (reference sequence). The CDR3 is CASSPQGRSSGNTIYF. The CDR3, as DNA: TGTGCCAGCAGCCCACAGGGAAGGAGCTCTGGAAACACCATATATTTT.

This clone was detected once. The chain uses TRBV18 and TRBJ1-2, with 8 nucleotides matching TRBD1. The V gene end was trimmed by 1 base and the J gene end by 2 bases; junction bases not matched to a gene: 3. CDR3 length equals 15 residues. Germline V gives CDR1 KGHSH, CDR2 LQKENI. The CDR3 nucleotides read TGTGCCAGCTCACCACAGGACAGGGCCAACTATGGCTACACCTTC. It translates to CASSPQDRANYGYTF.

The chain is built from TRBV27 and TRBJ2-7; 10 nucleotides align to TRBD1. Germline values: CDR1 MNHEY, CDR2 SMNVEV (reference sequence). The CDR3 is made up of 16 amino acids. With 4 bases clipped from V and 5 bases from J, the junction kept 11 bases outside the gene matches. The CDR3 spells CASSYRGTGDLHEQYF. The CDR3 DNA follows: TGTGCCAGCAGTTACCGCGGGACAGGGGATCTCCACGAGCAGTACTTC.

The V and J genes are TRBV9 and TRBJ2-5; D is possibly TRBD2 (7 bases). Looked up from germline, CDR1 is SGDLS and CDR2 is YYNGEE. V was clipped by 0 bases and J by 7 bases, with 22 bases between them. The CDR3 is made up of 17 amino acids. The CDR3 coding sequence is TGTGCCAGCAGCGTAGACGTCGTGTGGGGGGGCCAGGGGACCCAGTACTTC. Translating gives CASSVDVVWGGQGTQYF.

The chain couples TRBV19 to TRBJ1-5; no firm D call. CDR1 is LNHDA, CDR2 SQIVND, per germline (reference sequence). V gave up 7 bases and J gave up 4 bases, with 17 bases separating them. There are 15 residues in the CDR3. CDR3 coding DNA: TGTGCCAGTATTAATGGAGGGATTCGAAATCAGCCCCAGCATTTT. Protein sequence: CASINGGIRNQPQHF.

The chain recombines TRBV5-4 with TRBJ1-1; D is ambiguous. Germline V gene data show CDR1 as SGHNT and CDR2 as YYREEE (reference sequence). This CDR3 is 13 amino acids long. The V end was cut by 0 bases, the J end by 5 bases, with 8 bases between. The CDR3: CASSLARQTEAFF. CDR3 in DNA: TGTGCCAGCAGCTTGGCCAGGCAGACTGAAGCTTTCTTT.

The chain recombines TRBV18 with TRBJ1-6; a weak D match, TRBD1 (5 bases). Germline V gives CDR1 KGHSH, CDR2 LQKENI. The CDR3 loop spans 16 amino acids. Trimming took 2 bases from V and 14 from J, leaving 22 bases between them. CDR3 sequence: CASSPGTGSANSALHF. CDR3 sequence (DNA): TGTGCCAGCTCACCAGGCACAGGCTCGGCTAATTCGGCCCTCCACTTT. The full variable domain, completed using reference TRBV18 and TRBJ1-6, is NAGVMQNPRHLVRRRGQEARLRCSPMKGHSHVYWYRQLPEEGLKFMVYLQKENIIDESGMPKERFSAEFPKEGPSILRIQQVVRGDSAAYFCASSPGTGSANSALHFGNGTRLTVT.

V gene TRBV5-6 combines with J gene TRBJ2-5; 11 bases agree with TRBD2. The germline V gene has CDR1 SGHDT and CDR2 YYEEEE. The junction had 7 bases not matched to a gene; V was cut back by 4 bases and J by 5 bases. CDR3 length equals 15 residues. The CDR3 reads CASSTILAGGETQYF. CDR3 nucleotides: TGTGCCAGCAGCACAATTCTAGCGGGAGGTGAGACCCAGTACTTC.

The chain uses TRBV10-3 and TRBJ2-7, with 7 bases lining up with TRBD1. Germline trimming cut 10 bases from V and 0 bases from J; bases unmatched to any gene: 18. The CDR3 covers 17 residues. Germline V gene sequence: CDR1 ENHRY, CDR2 SYGVKD. The CDR3 DNA reads as TGTGCCACCCGGCCGGACCAGGACAGGATTAACTCCTACGAGCAGTACTTC. It yields the protein CATRPDQDRINSYEQYF.

This chain connects TRBV27 to TRBJ1-2; maybe TRBD1 (6 bases). This CDR3 has 15 amino acids. Looked up from germline, CDR1 is MNHEY and CDR2 is SMNVEV (reference sequence). V gave up 4 bases and J gave up 5 bases, with 17 bases separating them. CDR3 sequence: CASSSHGGPEYGYTF. In DNA form, the CDR3 reads TGTGCCAGCAGTTCCCACGGGGGGCCGGAGTATGGCTACACCTTC.